The sample holds one count of the clone carrying this T cell receptor (beta chain). Antigen specificity is unknown. This specimen belongs to a study of beta chain features in type 1 diabetes. About the study: Patient and healthy donor groups were alike in age, gender and cell yields. The study's findings and limits: Insertions were fewer and deletions more numerous at VDJ junctions in type 1 diabetes patients. There was a moderate but significant shortening of TCRB CDR3s in all four CD4+ subsets of Type 1 diabetes patients.

The CDR3 sequence is 12 residues long. Germline V gene sequence: CDR1 SGDLS, CDR2 YYNGEE. J was trimmed by 15 bases and V by 0 bases; bases with no gene match: 5. As every portion of the isolated RNA was reverse transcribed, the sequencing read expressed TCRB transcripts. Deep immunoSEQ sequencing covered naive, central memory and regulatory T cell samples. Sequencing used immunoSEQ multiplex PCR; TCRdb keeps in-frame clones, though not all of them. Of under 850,000 clones listed, roughly an eighth are singletons. Stem cell-like memory, regulatory, central memory and naive CD4+ cells were sorted via CD45RO/CCR7/CD25/CD127/CD95/CD27.

The genes are TRBV9 and TRBJ2-3; 9 bases are shared with TRBD1. The clonotype comes from a man aged 18-30 years with type 1 diabetes. The sequenced sample consisted of naive CD4+ T cells from blood. Here the CDR3 reads CASSVEWDRVYF. DNA for the CDR3: TGTGCCAGCAGCGTAGAGTGGGACAGGGTTTATTTT.